The TCR beta chain described here comes from a study of cytomegalovirus exposure and HLA in healthy donors. Points from the study as a whole: Available immune exposure information was restricted to CMV serostatus only.

The V segment lost 5 bases and the J segment 2 bases; nucleotides outside the gene matches: 6. From germline, CDR1 is SGHVS and CDR2 FQNEAQ. This CDR3 contains 15 residues. PCR amplification relied on 60 Vbeta primers (plus 13 Jbeta primers). The table came from immunoSEQ multiplex PCR; TCRdb's copy has only in-frame clones and leaves some out. The table shows roughly 110,000 clones, with under 85% occurring only once. About this clone itself: Antigen unknown.

The TCR originated in a male donor in good health and CMV-seronegative. The specimen was PBMCs. This chain links TRBV7-8 with TRBJ2-1, with 7 bases aligning to TRBD2. The CDR3: CASSLRLAPYNEQFF. CDR3 coding DNA: TGTGCCAGCAGCCTCCGACTAGCACCCTACAATGAGCAGTTCTTC.